Given below is one TCR beta chain in context. Its matching antigen is unknown. The sample originates from a study of T cells in localized non-small cell lung cancer. The study's findings and limits: Investigators sequenced only a single tumor region, leaving heterogeneity possible. Appearance in adjacent lung was seen for a median 57 of the top 100 tumor clones. Higher adjacent-lung clonality was associated with shorter survival. Exceeding tumor, uninvolved adjacent lung had the highest T cell clonality.

Repertoires were generated with immunoSEQ multiplex PCR, while TCRdb's copy carries only in-frame clones and drops some. The table includes approximately 34,000 clones, roughly 87% detected once. Germline loops: CDR1 SNHLY, CDR2 FYNNEI. V gave up 7 bases and J gave up 2 bases; unmatched junction bases: 17. The CDR3 spans 18 residues. The sequencing used peripheral blood, collected before any cancer treatment. The V gene is TRBV2, the J gene TRBJ2-5; TRBD2 matches at 9 bases. This TCR was recovered from a woman aged 40 to 75 with stage I lung adenocarcinoma. The CDR3 region is CASKKRGAAPRRQETQYF. The DNA for the CDR3 is TGTGCCAGCAAAAAGCGGGGGGCCGCACCGAGACGACAAGAGACCCAGTACTTC. The full variable domain, completed using reference TRBV2 and TRBJ2-5, is EPEVTQTPSHQVTQMGQEVILRCVPISNHLYFYWYRQILGQKVEFLVSFYNNEISEKSEIFDDQFSVERPDGSNFTLKIRSTKLEDSAMYFCASKKRGAAPRRQETQYFGPGTRLLVL.